The T cell receptor (beta chain) under discussion was sequenced for a study of response to subunit inactivated influenza vaccine. Study conclusions and caveats: Each seasonal influenza vaccination, the authors suggested, recruits few new T cells.

TCRdb fed the RT-PCR reads into MiXCR, producing one record per CDR3 protein. The sample includes under 950,000 distinct CDR3 sequences, 21% seen only once; the top ten take roughly 10%. The CDR3 is made up of 15 amino acids. With 6 bases removed from V and 7 bases from J, the gap between germline ends came to 20 bases. Germline CDR1 and CDR2: LNHDA and SQIVND (reference sequence). Of note for this clonotype: What it binds is unknown.

The origin of this receptor is a man between 50 and 59 years old who received an inactivated influenza vaccine. This sequence joins TRBV19 and TRBJ2-3; D is perhaps TRBD2 (5 bases). Sequences were derived from PBMCs from blood, sampled 5 to 6 days after vaccination. CDR3 amino acids: CASRDFRTASHTQYF. CDR3 nucleotide sequence: TGTGCCAGTAGGGATTTCCGGACTGCATCACATACGCAGTATTTT. Full variable domain (missing parts from reference TRBV19 and TRBJ2-3): DGGITQSPKYLFRKEGQNVTLSCEQNLNHDAMYWYRQDPGQGLRLIYYSQIVNDFQKGDIAEGYSVSREKKESFPLTVTSAQKNPTAFYLCASRDFRTASHTQYFGPGTRLTVL.